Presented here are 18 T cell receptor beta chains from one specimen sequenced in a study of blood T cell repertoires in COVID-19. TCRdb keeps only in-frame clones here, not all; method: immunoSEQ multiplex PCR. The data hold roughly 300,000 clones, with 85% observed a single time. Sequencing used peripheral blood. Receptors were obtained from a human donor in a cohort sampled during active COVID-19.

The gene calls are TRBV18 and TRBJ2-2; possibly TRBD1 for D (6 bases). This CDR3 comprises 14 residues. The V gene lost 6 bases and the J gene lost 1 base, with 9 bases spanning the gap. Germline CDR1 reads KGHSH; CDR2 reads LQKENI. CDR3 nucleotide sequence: TGTGCCAGCTCCCAGGGGCAGAACACCGGGGAGCTGTTTTTT. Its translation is CASSQGQNTGELFF.

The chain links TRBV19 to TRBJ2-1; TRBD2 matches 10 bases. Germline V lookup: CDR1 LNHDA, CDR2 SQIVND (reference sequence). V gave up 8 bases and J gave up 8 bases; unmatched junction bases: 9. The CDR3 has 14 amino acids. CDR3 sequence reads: CASLTSGRDHEQFF. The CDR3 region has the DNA TGTGCCAGTTTAACGAGCGGGAGGGACCATGAGCAGTTCTTC.

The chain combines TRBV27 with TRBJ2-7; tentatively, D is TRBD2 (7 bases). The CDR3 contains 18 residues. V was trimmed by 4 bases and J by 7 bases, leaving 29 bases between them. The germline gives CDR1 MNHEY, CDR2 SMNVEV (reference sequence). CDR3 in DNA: TGTGCCAGCAGTTCCTGGACAGAGTCTAGCGGTAAGGGGAGGGAGCAGTACTTC. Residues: CASSSWTESSGKGREQYF.

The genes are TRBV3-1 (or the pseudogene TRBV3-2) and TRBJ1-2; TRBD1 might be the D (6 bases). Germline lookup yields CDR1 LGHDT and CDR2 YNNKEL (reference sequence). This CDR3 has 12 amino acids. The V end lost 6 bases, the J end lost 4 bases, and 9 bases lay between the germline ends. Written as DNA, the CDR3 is TGTGCCAGCAGGGAGACAGGCTATGGCTACACCTTC. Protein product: CASRETGYGYTF.

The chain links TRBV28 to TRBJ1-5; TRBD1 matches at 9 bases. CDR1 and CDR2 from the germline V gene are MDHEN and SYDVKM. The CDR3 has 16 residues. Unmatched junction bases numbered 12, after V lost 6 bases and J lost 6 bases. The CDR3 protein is CASSRRGQGLSQPQHF. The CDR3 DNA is TGTGCCAGCAGCCGGAGGGGACAGGGACTGAGTCAGCCCCAGCATTTT.

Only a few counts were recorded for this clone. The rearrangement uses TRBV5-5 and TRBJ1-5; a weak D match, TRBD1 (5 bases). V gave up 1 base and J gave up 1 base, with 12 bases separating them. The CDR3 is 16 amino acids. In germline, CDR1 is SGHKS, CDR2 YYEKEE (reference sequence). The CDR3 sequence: CASSLYGGESNQPQHF. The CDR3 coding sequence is TGTGCCAGCAGCTTGTACGGAGGGGAGAGCAATCAGCCCCAGCATTTT.

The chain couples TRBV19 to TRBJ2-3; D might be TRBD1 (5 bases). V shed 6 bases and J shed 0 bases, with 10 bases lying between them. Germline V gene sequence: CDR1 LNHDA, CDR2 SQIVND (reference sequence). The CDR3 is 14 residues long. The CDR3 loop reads CASSFPGSTDTQYF. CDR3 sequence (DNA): TGTGCCAGTAGCTTTCCAGGGAGCACAGATACGCAGTATTTT.

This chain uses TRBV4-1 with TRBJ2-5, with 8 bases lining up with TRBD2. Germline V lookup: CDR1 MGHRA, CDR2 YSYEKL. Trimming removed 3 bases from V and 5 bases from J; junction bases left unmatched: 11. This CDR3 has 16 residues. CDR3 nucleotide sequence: TGCGCCAGCAGCCATTCCGGGAGGGGGAAGGGCGAGACCCAGTACTTC. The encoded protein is CASSHSGRGKGETQYF.

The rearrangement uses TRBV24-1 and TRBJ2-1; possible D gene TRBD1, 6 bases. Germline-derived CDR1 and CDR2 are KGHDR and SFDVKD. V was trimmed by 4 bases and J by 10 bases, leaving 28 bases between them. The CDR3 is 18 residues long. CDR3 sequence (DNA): TGTGCCACCAGTGACCCCCGGAGCCCAAGGGGATCTACAGGGGAGCAGTTCTTC. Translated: CATSDPRSPRGSTGEQFF.

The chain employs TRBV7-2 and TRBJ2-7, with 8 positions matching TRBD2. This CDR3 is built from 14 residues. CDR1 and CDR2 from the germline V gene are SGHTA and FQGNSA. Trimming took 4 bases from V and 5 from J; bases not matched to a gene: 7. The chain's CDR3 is CASSSIAGLNEQYF. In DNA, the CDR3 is TGTGCCAGCAGCTCTATAGCGGGACTTAACGAGCAGTACTTC. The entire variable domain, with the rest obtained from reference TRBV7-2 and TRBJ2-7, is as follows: GAGVSQSPSNKVTEKGKDVELRCDPISGHTALYWYRQSLGQGLEFLIYFQGNSAPDKSGLPSDRFSAERTGGSVSTLTIQRTQQEDSAVYLCASSSIAGLNEQYFGPGTRLTVT.

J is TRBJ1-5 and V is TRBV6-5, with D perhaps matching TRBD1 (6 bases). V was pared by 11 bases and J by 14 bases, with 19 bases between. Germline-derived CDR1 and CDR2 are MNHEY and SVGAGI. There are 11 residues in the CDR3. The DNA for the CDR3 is TGTGCCGCGGGGGACACGGGATGGGAGCATTTT. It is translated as CAAGDTGWEHF.

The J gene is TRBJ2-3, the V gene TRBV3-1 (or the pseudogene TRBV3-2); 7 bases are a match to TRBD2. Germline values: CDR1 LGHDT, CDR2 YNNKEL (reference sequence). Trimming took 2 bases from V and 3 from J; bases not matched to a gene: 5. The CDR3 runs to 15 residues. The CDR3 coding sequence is TGTGCCAGCAGCCAAACCGGGACTAAGACAGATACGCAGTATTTT. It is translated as CASSQTGTKTDTQYF.

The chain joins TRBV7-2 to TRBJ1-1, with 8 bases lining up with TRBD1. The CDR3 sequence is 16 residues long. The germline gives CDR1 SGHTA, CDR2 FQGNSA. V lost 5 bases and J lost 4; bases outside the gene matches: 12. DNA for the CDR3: TGTGCCAGCAGCACCCGACAGGGGATGGGTCGCACTGAAGCTTTCTTT. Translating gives CASSTRQGMGRTEAFF.

The CDR3 region has the DNA TGTGCCAGCAGCTTCATTACGGGACAGGGAACTGAAGCTTTCTTT. It is translated as CASSFITGQGTEAFF. The rearrangement joins TRBV7-9 to TRBJ1-1; 9 bases align to TRBD1. Trimming removed 3 bases from V and 5 bases from J; junction bases left unmatched: 7. Germline CDR1 is SEHNR and CDR2 is FQNEAQ (reference sequence). This CDR3 contains 15 residues.

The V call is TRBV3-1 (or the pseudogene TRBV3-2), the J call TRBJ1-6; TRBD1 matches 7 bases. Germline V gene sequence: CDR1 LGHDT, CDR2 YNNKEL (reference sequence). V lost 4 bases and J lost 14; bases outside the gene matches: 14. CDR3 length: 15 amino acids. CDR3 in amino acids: CASSPWGQLSTALHF. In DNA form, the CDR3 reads TGTGCCAGCAGCCCCTGGGGACAGTTGTCAACGGCCCTCCACTTT.

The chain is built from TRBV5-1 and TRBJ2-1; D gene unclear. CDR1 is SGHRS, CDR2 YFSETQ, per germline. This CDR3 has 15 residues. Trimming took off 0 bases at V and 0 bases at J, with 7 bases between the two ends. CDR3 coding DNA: TGCGCCAGCAGCTTGGCGCGTCCCTCCTACAATGAGCAGTTCTTC. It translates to CASSLARPSYNEQFF.

DNA for the CDR3: TGTGCCAGCAATATGGGACAGGGAGCGGGGTACACTGAAGCTTTCTTT. Protein sequence: CASNMGQGAGYTEAFF. V usage is TRBV11-2 and J usage is TRBJ1-1, with 9 bases lining up with TRBD1. This CDR3 is 16 amino acids long. Germline V gene data show CDR1 as SGHAT and CDR2 as FQNNGV. V shed 7 bases, J shed 3 bases, and the junction held 12 bases outside the gene matches.

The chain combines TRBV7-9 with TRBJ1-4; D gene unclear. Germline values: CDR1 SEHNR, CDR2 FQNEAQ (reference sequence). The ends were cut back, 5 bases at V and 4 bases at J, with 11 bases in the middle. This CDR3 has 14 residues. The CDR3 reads CASSRTGINEKLFF. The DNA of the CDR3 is TGTGCCAGCAGCAGGACGGGAATTAATGAAAAACTGTTTTTT.